This passage covers 11 T cell receptor beta chains from one sample sequenced in a study of T cell responses to AZD1222 COVID-19 vaccine (TCRdb year 2021). Library preparation was by the immunoSEQ multiplex PCR assay. This is the immuneACCESS table as TCRdb keeps it, with only in-frame sequences that have V and J called. A part of the clones is gone; compared with another copy, unresolved V genes explain less than half, and the rest is unexplained. The sample table shows some 150,000 clones, and approximately 92% are seen once. Roughly 2.5% of the sample comes from the top ten. The sample's time point label, in plain terms: baseline before first vaccination. This sample comprised peripheral blood, obtained on day 0 of AZD1222 vaccination. The receptor set was obtained from an adult in good health.

This clone was recorded only once. V gene TRBV5-1 combines with J gene TRBJ1-1; 9 bases match TRBD1. The CDR3 extends over 14 amino acids. Germline assignment: CDR1 SGHRS and CDR2 YFSETQ. Trimming removed 3 bases from V and 7 bases from J; junction bases left unmatched: 7. The CDR3 is CASSSGTGRLEAFF. CDR3 in DNA: TGCGCCAGCAGCTCCGGGACAGGGCGGCTTGAAGCTTTCTTT.

The chain links TRBV6-5 to TRBJ1-2, with a possible D match to TRBD1 (6 bases). Between the trimmed V and J ends, which lost 4 bases and 5 bases, there was a span of 14 bases. Germline CDR1 MNHEY, CDR2 SVGAGI. This CDR3 is built from 14 residues. CDR3 sequence reads: CASSSVQGLYGYTF. For the CDR3, the DNA is TGTGCCAGCAGTTCCGTACAGGGACTGTATGGCTACACCTTC.

The V gene is TRBV2, the J gene TRBJ2-2, with D possibly matching TRBD2 (6 bases). Germline values: CDR1 SNHLY, CDR2 FYNNEI. The ends were cut back, 7 bases at V and 2 bases at J, with 14 bases in the middle. CDR3 length: 15 residues. The DNA of the CDR3 is TGTGCCAGCATCGGGGGAGCGACTAACACCGGGGAGCTGTTTTTT. Translating gives CASIGGATNTGELFF.

The chain links TRBV27 to TRBJ1-2, with no clear D. The germline CDR1 and CDR2 sequences are MNHEY and SMNVEV (reference sequence). There are 16 residues in the CDR3. Trimming shortened V by 4 bases and J by 3 bases, and 18 bases separated the two germline ends. CDR3 bases: TGTGCCAGCAGTTCGCGAGGAGTCCGGCACGACTATGGCTACACCTTC. Translating gives CASSSRGVRHDYGYTF.

This chain joins TRBV2 and TRBJ2-7; no firm D call. The CDR3 runs 13 residues. Deletions cut 7 bases from V and 4 bases from J, with 14 bases between. In germline, CDR1 is SNHLY, CDR2 FYNNEI. CDR3 coding DNA: TGTGCCAGCAACTCCTACCTAGTTTACGAGCAGTACTTC. Translating it yields CASNSYLVYEQYF.

In its sample, this clone was seen once. The chain carries TRBV15 and TRBJ1-2; TRBD1 is a possible D gene (6 bases). The CDR3 runs to 16 residues. Trimming shortened V by 0 bases and J by 4 bases, and 15 bases separated the two germline ends. Germline CDR1 is LNHNV and CDR2 is YYDKDF (reference sequence). The chain's CDR3 is CATSRDLGPGVYGYTF. In DNA form, the CDR3 reads TGTGCCACCAGCAGAGATCTGGGCCCAGGGGTCTATGGCTACACCTTC.

V usage is TRBV7-9 and J usage is TRBJ2-1; D possibly corresponds to TRBD1 (5 bases). This CDR3 is 17 amino acids long. Germline values: CDR1 SEHNR, CDR2 FQNEAQ (reference sequence). Deletions cut 0 bases from V and 0 bases from J, with 12 bases between. CDR3 amino acids: CASSLAWGASSYNEQFF. For the CDR3, the DNA is TGTGCCAGCAGCTTAGCATGGGGCGCTAGCTCCTACAATGAGCAGTTCTTC. Based on the CDR3 plus reference TRBV7-9 and TRBJ2-1, the full variable domain is DTGVSQNPRHKITKRGQNVTFRCDPISEHNRLYWYRQTLGQGPEFLTYFQNEAQLEKSRLLSDRFSAERPKGSFSTLEIQRTEQGDSAMYLCASSLAWGASSYNEQFFGPGTRLTVL.

The gene calls are TRBV19 and TRBJ1-1; D is unclear. Deletions cut 3 bases from V and 2 bases from J, with 13 bases between. Germline CDR1 LNHDA, CDR2 SQIVND (reference sequence). This CDR3 is built from 15 residues. CDR3 region: CASSIIAGINTEAFF. The CDR3 coding sequence is TGTGCCAGTAGTATTATTGCCGGCATAAACACTGAAGCTTTCTTT.

The V call is TRBV30, the J call TRBJ1-2; maybe TRBD1 (5 bases). V lost 2 bases to trimming and J lost 4 bases, with 20 bases between them. This CDR3 has 16 residues. Germline CDR1 reads GTSNPN; CDR2 reads SVGIG (reference sequence). Written as DNA, the CDR3 is TGTGCCTGGAGTCCTGGGGCTGGGGAGGGGATCTATGGCTACACCTTC. Protein: CAWSPGAGEGIYGYTF. The complete variable domain, with remaining parts taken from reference TRBV30 and TRBJ1-2, reads SQTIHQWPATLVQPVGSPLSLECTVEGTSNPNLYWYRQAAGRGLQLLFYSVGIGQISSEVPQNLSASRPQDRQFILSSKKLLLSDSGFYLCAWSPGAGEGIYGYTFGSGTRLTVV.

This clone has just one count. J is TRBJ2-3 and V is TRBV3-1 (or the pseudogene TRBV3-2); D ambiguous. V lost 1 base to trimming and J lost 4 bases, with 9 bases between them. This CDR3 is built from 14 residues. In germline, CDR1 is LGHDT, CDR2 YNNKEL (reference sequence). The CDR3 protein is CASSQALGADTQYF. CDR3 in DNA: TGTGCCAGCAGCCAAGCCCTAGGTGCAGATACGCAGTATTTT.

CDR3 sequence (DNA): TGTGCCAGCAGCTTCAGGACAGATGGCTACACCTTC. It yields the protein CASSFRTDGYTF. This rearrangement joins TRBV7-2 to TRBJ1-2; a weak D match, TRBD1 (6 bases). CDR3 size: 12 residues. Deletions cut 3 bases from V and 6 bases from J, with 8 bases between. The germline CDR1 and CDR2 sequences are SGHTA and FQGNSA.